This passage covers 27 T cell receptor beta chains from one sample sequenced in a study of cytomegalovirus exposure and HLA in healthy donors. A multiplex PCR was run with 60 Vbeta primers and 13 Jbeta primers. The data were produced by immunoSEQ multiplex PCR, yet TCRdb's version contains in-frame clones alone and is incomplete. In the table there are 120,000 to 150,000 clones, about three quarters of which are singletons. What was sequenced was PBMCs. These receptor sequences come from a man in his forties in good health and CMV-seropositive.

This chain links TRBV9 with TRBJ1-2; the D is unclear. This CDR3 is 11 amino acids long. The germline V gene has CDR1 SGDLS and CDR2 YYNGEE. Trimming stripped 4 bases from V and 3 bases from J, with 4 bases between. CDR3 coding DNA: TGTGCCAGCAGCCGGGACTATGGCTACACCTTC. Translation: CASSRDYGYTF.

V is TRBV6-1 and J is TRBJ1-1; D not certain. CDR3 length equals 15 residues. V gave up 5 bases and J gave up 1 base, with 14 bases separating them. Looked up from germline, CDR1 is MNHNS and CDR2 is SASEGT. CDR3 sequence reads: CASSPLWSGNTEAFF. DNA of the CDR3: TGTGCCAGCAGTCCTCTCTGGTCGGGGAACACTGAAGCTTTCTTT.

This clone was seen a few times. The chain couples TRBV7-2 to TRBJ2-1, with a weak D call TRBD2 (6 bases). Trimming cost V 0 bases and J 11 bases, with 14 bases left between them. The V gene's germline CDR1 is SGHTA and CDR2 FQGNSA. The CDR3 spans 14 residues. The CDR3 nucleotides read TGTGCCAGCAGCTTAGCGCGATCGGGAGTCAAGCAGTTCTTC. It is translated as CASSLARSGVKQFF.

The chain is built from TRBV27 and TRBJ1-1, with D uncertain. V was trimmed by 5 bases and J by 1 base, leaving 17 bases between them. This CDR3 is built from 16 residues. In germline, CDR1 is MNHEY, CDR2 SMNVEV (reference sequence). CDR3 sequence: CASSPRRVMANTEAFF. In nucleotides, the CDR3 is TGTGCCAGCAGTCCAAGGCGGGTTATGGCGAACACTGAAGCTTTCTTT.

The CDR3 protein is CASRGTADYGYTF. In DNA, the CDR3 is TGTGCCAGCAGGGGGACAGCCGACTATGGCTACACCTTC. This chain uses TRBV2 with TRBJ1-2; TRBD1 agrees at 7 bases. CDR1 SNHLY and CDR2 FYNNEI come from the germline V gene. CDR3 length equals 13 residues. Trimming removed 6 bases from V and 3 bases from J; junction bases left unmatched: 4.

This clone has just one count. The V gene is TRBV9, the J gene TRBJ1-5; D is unclear. V shed 0 bases and J shed 0 bases, with 4 bases lying between them. Germline CDR1 reads SGDLS; CDR2 reads YYNGEE. This CDR3 spans 14 amino acids. The CDR3 reads CASSVGSSNQPQHF. Here the CDR3 DNA reads TGTGCCAGCAGCGTAGGGAGTAGCAATCAGCCCCAGCATTTT.

This clone was seen a single time. The chain employs TRBV6-1 and TRBJ2-1, with D possibly being TRBD2 (5 bases). The CDR3 consists of 12 residues. Per germline, CDR1 MNHNS and CDR2 SASEGT. Trimming shortened V by 4 bases and J by 10 bases, and 11 bases separated the two germline ends. The CDR3 region has the DNA TGTGCCAGCAGTGCCCAGCGGAACGAGCAGTTCTTC. Translation: CASSAQRNEQFF.

The CDR3 protein is CASSPGHLYEQYF. The DNA for the CDR3 is TGTGCCAGTAGTCCCGGACACCTCTACGAGCAGTACTTC. This sequence joins TRBV19 and TRBJ2-7; tentatively, D is TRBD1 (5 bases). Germline CDR1 is LNHDA and CDR2 is SQIVND (reference sequence). The CDR3 sequence is 13 residues long. V was cut by 5 bases and J by 3 bases, with 11 bases left in between.

This chain uses TRBV19 with TRBJ2-2; weak D call: TRBD2 (5 bases). The CDR3 has 14 residues. The germline V gene has CDR1 LNHDA and CDR2 SQIVND (reference sequence). Trimming removed 3 bases from V and 5 bases from J, with 10 bases in between. The CDR3 sequence: CASSISRGTGELFF. The CDR3 DNA is TGTGCCAGTAGTATCTCGAGAGGGACCGGGGAGCTGTTTTTT.

V and J are TRBV30 and TRBJ1-5; D not certain. Germline CDR1 GTSNPN, CDR2 SVGIG (reference sequence). V was trimmed by 2 bases and J by 5 bases, leaving 13 bases between them. This CDR3 contains 14 residues. The CDR3, as DNA: TGTGCCTGGAGTTCGCCTCCTGGAGATCAGCCCCAGCATTTT. Translating it yields CAWSSPPGDQPQHF. The whole variable domain, filled in from reference TRBV30 and TRBJ1-5, reads SQTIHQWPATLVQPVGSPLSLECTVEGTSNPNLYWYRQAAGRGLQLLFYSVGIGQISSEVPQNLSASRPQDRQFILSSKKLLLSDSGFYLCAWSSPPGDQPQHFGDGTRLSIL.

V is TRBV19 and J is TRBJ1-1, with D possibly TRBD1 on 5 matching bases. The CDR3 spans 15 residues. Germline V gene data show CDR1 as LNHDA and CDR2 as SQIVND (reference sequence). V shed 5 bases and J shed 6 bases, with 19 bases lying between them. The CDR3 loop reads CASSAKNSGAPEAFF. CDR3 coding DNA: TGTGCCAGTAGTGCTAAAAACAGCGGGGCGCCTGAAGCTTTCTTT.

This clone occurred a few times. The V gene is TRBV10-2, the J gene TRBJ2-1; TRBD2 matches at 13 bases. The CDR3 runs 17 residues. The V and J ends lost 5 bases and 7 bases, in that order; junction bases with no gene match: 11. Germline V CDR1 and CDR2: WSHSY, SAAADI. The CDR3 DNA sequence: TGCGCCAGCAGTACCCAATTCACTAGCGGGAGGGAGAATGAGCAGTTCTTC. Its protein is CASSTQFTSGRENEQFF.

The gene calls are TRBV5-1 and TRBJ2-2; 8 nucleotides agree with TRBD1. The V gene's germline CDR1 is SGHRS and CDR2 YFSETQ. The CDR3 spans 16 residues. V lost 1 base to trimming and J lost 7 bases; unmatched junction nucleotides: 9. The CDR3 region has the DNA TGCGCCAGCAGCTTGTTCGTCCAGGGGGCCGTCGGGGAGCTGTTTTTT. Translating it yields CASSLFVQGAVGELFF.

V and J are TRBV7-2 and TRBJ2-3, with 14 bases identical to TRBD2. This CDR3 contains 18 residues. The V segment lost 1 base and the J segment 5 bases; nucleotides outside the gene matches: 8. Germline V CDR1 and CDR2: SGHTA, FQGNSA. The CDR3 nucleotides are TGTGCCAGCAGCTTAGACGGGACTAGCGGGAGATCGAGAGATACGCAGTATTTT. It specifies CASSLDGTSGRSRDTQYF. The entire variable domain, with the rest obtained from reference TRBV7-2 and TRBJ2-3, is as follows: GAGVSQSPSNKVTEKGKDVELRCDPISGHTALYWYRQSLGQGLEFLIYFQGNSAPDKSGLPSDRFSAERTGGSVSTLTIQRTQQEDSAVYLCASSLDGTSGRSRDTQYFGPGTRLTVL.

The V call is TRBV6-6, the J call TRBJ2-1, with no clear D. This CDR3 is 11 amino acids long. Trimming pared 6 bases from V and 7 bases from J, leaving 7 bases between. Germline lookup yields CDR1 MNHNY and CDR2 SVGAGI (reference sequence). The CDR3 protein is CASSLLNEQFF. DNA of the CDR3: TGTGCCAGCAGCCTTTTAAATGAGCAGTTCTTC.

V gene TRBV11-2 combines with J gene TRBJ1-2, with 8 bases matching TRBD1. Germline assignment: CDR1 SGHAT and CDR2 FQNNGV. The CDR3 is made up of 16 amino acids. With 2 bases clipped from V and 5 bases from J, the junction kept 10 bases outside the gene matches. The DNA for the CDR3 is TGTGCCAGCAGCTTATCCACGGACAGGGTAGTATATGGCTACACCTTC. It yields the protein CASSLSTDRVVYGYTF.

The chain joins TRBV4-1 to TRBJ2-5, with D unclear. V was pared by 5 bases and J by 0 bases, with 7 bases between. The CDR3 covers 13 residues. The germline CDR1 and CDR2 sequences are MGHRA and YSYEKL. CDR3 nucleotides: TGCGCCAGCAGCATTAACTACCAAGAGACCCAGTACTTC. This codes for CASSINYQETQYF.

V gene TRBV5-5 combines with J gene TRBJ1-5; no firm D call. Trimming stripped 0 bases from V and 4 bases from J, with 11 bases between. The CDR3 has 15 residues. Germline V gene lookup returns CDR1 SGHKS and CDR2 YYEKEE (reference sequence). The DNA of the CDR3 is TGTGCCAGCAGCTTGGTTGTGACACCTAATCAGCCCCAGCATTTT. It specifies CASSLVVTPNQPQHF.

The chain uses TRBV18 and TRBJ2-7; the D gene is possibly TRBD1 (5 bases). This CDR3 is 15 amino acids long. Trimming shortened V by 3 bases and J by 0 bases, and 12 bases separated the two germline ends. Germline CDR1 is KGHSH and CDR2 is LQKENI. The CDR3 protein is CASSPATGYSYEQYF. In nucleotides, the CDR3 is TGTGCCAGCTCACCTGCAACAGGATACTCCTACGAGCAGTACTTC.

This clone was found a few times. This rearrangement joins TRBV30 to TRBJ1-2, with 8 bases fitting TRBD1. The CDR3 has 15 residues. Trimming removed 2 bases from V and 8 bases from J; junction bases left unmatched: 13. CDR1 is GTSNPN, CDR2 SVGIG, per germline (reference sequence). The CDR3: CAWSPGSGQARGYTF. The CDR3 DNA is TGTGCCTGGAGTCCTGGGTCGGGACAGGCGAGGGGCTACACCTTC.

The chain joins TRBV6-1 to TRBJ2-3, with 7 bases fitting TRBD2. V lost 10 bases, J lost 5 bases, and 12 bases stayed unmatched. The germline CDR1 and CDR2 sequences are MNHNS and SASEGT. This CDR3 region has 14 residues. The CDR3: CATALSGFEDTQYF. The CDR3 DNA reads TGTGCCACCGCCCTTAGCGGGTTCGAAGATACGCAGTATTTT.

V usage is TRBV14 and J usage is TRBJ2-5; D is unclear. V shed 3 bases and J shed 7 bases, with 6 bases lying between them. This CDR3 comprises 11 residues. Germline CDR1 SGHDN, CDR2 FVKESK. DNA for the CDR3: TGTGCCAGCAGCCAGTCGAGGACCCAGTACTTC. Protein: CASSQSRTQYF.

The genes are TRBV6-5 and TRBJ1-2; possible D gene TRBD1, 5 bases. The CDR3 is made up of 13 amino acids. V was cut by 2 bases and J by 5 bases, with 9 bases left in between. The germline V gene encodes CDR1 MNHEY and CDR2 SVGAGI. CDR3 sequence (DNA): TGTGCCAGCAGTTACGAGGGGAGGTATGGCTACACCTTC. It yields the protein CASSYEGRYGYTF.

The rearrangement links TRBV5-1 to TRBJ2-5; TRBD2 is a possible D gene (7 bases). V gave up 4 bases and J gave up 5 bases, with 15 bases separating them. CDR1 and CDR2 from the germline V gene are SGHRS and YFSETQ. The CDR3 runs to 14 residues. The CDR3 nucleotides read TGCGCCAGCAGCCAAGGGGGGGGCGGTGAGACCCAGTACTTC. Translating it yields CASSQGGGGETQYF.

The chain combines TRBV6-5 with TRBJ2-5; 11 bases align to TRBD2. The end of the DNA fits TRBJ2-7 better, so the J call may be wrong. In germline, CDR1 is MNHEY, CDR2 SVGAGI. The CDR3 is 14 amino acids. As DNA, the CDR3 is TGTGCCAGCAGAAGACTAGCGGGGCCCTACGAGCAGTACTTC. This sequence encodes CASRRLAGPYEQYF.

J is TRBJ2-7 and V is TRBV28; D remains ambiguous. The ends were cut back, 3 bases at V and 8 bases at J, with 8 bases in the middle. The CDR3 runs to 11 residues. Germline CDR1 MDHEN, CDR2 SYDVKM. CDR3 loop: CASSLEYKQYF. The CDR3 DNA follows: TGTGCCAGCAGTTTGGAGTATAAGCAGTACTTC. The full variable domain, its missing parts supplied by reference TRBV28 and TRBJ2-7, is DVKVTQSSRYLVKRTGEKVFLECVQDMDHENMFWYRQDPGLGLRLIYFSYDVKMKEKGDIPEGYSVSREKKERFSLILESASTNQTSMYLCASSLEYKQYFGPGTRLTVT.

The rearrangement joins TRBV5-6 to TRBJ1-1; D is undetermined. Germline V gives CDR1 SGHDT, CDR2 YYEEEE. V lost 4 bases to trimming and J lost 11 bases, with 12 bases between them. This CDR3 is built from 11 residues. The CDR3 DNA is TGTGCCAGCAGCAGAGAGGCAGAGGCTTTCTTT. It is translated as CASSREAEAFF.